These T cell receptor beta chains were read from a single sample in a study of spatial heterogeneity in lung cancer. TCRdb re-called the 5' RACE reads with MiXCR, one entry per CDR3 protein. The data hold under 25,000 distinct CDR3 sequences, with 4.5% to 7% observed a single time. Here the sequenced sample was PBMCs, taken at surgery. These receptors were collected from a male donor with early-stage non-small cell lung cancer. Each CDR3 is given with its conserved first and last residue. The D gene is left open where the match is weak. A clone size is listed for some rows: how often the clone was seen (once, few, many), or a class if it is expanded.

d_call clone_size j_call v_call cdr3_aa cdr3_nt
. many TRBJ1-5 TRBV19 CASSIRVNQPQHF TGTGCCAGTAGTATAAGGGTCAATCAGCCCCAGCATTTT
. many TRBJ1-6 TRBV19 CASGGSPLHF TGTGCCAGTGGTGGCTCACCCCTCCACTTT
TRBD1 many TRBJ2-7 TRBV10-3 CAIRPGQVGEQYF TGTGCCATTCGACCTGGACAGGTCGGCGAGCAGTACTTC
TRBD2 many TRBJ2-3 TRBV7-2 CASSSSGGRDTQYF TGTGCCAGCAGCTCTAGCGGGGGAAGAGATACGCAGTATTTT
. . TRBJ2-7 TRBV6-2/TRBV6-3 CASNWIYEQYF TGTGCCAGCAATTGGATCTACGAGCAGTACTTC
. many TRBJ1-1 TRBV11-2 CAAADTEAFF TGTGCCGCGGCGGACACTGAAGCTTTCTTT
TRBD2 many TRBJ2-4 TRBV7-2 CASSLAGTGRVTKNIQYF TGTGCCAGCAGCTTGGCGGGGACGGGGAGGGTAACCAAAAACATTCAGTACTTC
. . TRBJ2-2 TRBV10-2 CVSRSETGELFF TGCGTTTCCAGGAGCGAGACCGGGGAGCTGTTTTTT
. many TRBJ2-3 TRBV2 CASRSDRNTDTQYF TGTGCCAGCAGATCCGACAGGAACACAGATACGCAGTATTTT
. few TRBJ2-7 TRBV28 CASSTLGGRDEQYF TGTGCCAGCAGCACCCTGGGGGGGCGCGACGAGCAGTACTTC
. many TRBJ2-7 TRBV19 CASSHYPPGGGEYEQYF TGTGCCAGTAGTCATTACCCCCCGGGCGGCGGGGAATACGAGCAGTACTTC
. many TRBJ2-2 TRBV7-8 CASSSLQGNTGELFF TGTGCCAGCAGCTCACTACAGGGCAACACCGGGGAGCTGTTTTTT
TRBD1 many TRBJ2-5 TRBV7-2 CASSIDGTGLPRTQYF TGTGCCAGCAGCATCGATGGGACAGGGTTGCCTCGGACCCAGTACTTC
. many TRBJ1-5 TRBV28 CASSSKRRAGDQPQHF TGTGCCAGCAGTTCAAAAAGACGGGCGGGCGATCAGCCCCAGCATTTT
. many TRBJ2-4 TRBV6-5 CASSAGRGAKNIQYF TGTGCCAGCAGTGCGGGAAGGGGTGCCAAAAACATTCAGTACTTC
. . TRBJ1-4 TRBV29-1 CSVDGVRKEGGNEKLFF TGCAGCGTTGATGGTGTCAGGAAAGAGGGGGGTAATGAAAAACTGTTTTTT
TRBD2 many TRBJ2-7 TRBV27 CASSLQRGKPYEQYF TGTGCCAGCAGTCTACAGCGGGGGAAACCCTACGAGCAGTACTTC
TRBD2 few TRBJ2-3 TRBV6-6 CASSYSKGLAGGKTDTQYF TGTGCCAGCAGTTACTCGAAGGGACTAGCGGGAGGGAAGACAGATACGCAGTATTTT
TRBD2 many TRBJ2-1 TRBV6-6 CASSYRAGARVGDNEQFF TGTGCCAGCAGTTACCGAGCGGGAGCTAGGGTTGGGGACAATGAGCAGTTCTTC
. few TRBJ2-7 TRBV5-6 CASSSFFGLNYEQYF TGTGCCAGCAGCTCGTTTTTCGGTCTCAACTACGAGCAGTACTTC
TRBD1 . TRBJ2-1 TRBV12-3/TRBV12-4 CASSSGTVYNEQFF TGTGCCAGCAGTTCCGGGACAGTTTACAATGAGCAGTTCTTC
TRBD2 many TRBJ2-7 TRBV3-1 CASSQGVGLAGGSSYEQYF TGTGCCAGCAGCCAAGGTGTAGGACTAGCGGGGGGTTCCTCCTACGAGCAGTACTTC
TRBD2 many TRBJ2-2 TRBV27 CASQGASGRTGELFF TGTGCCAGTCAGGGGGCTAGCGGGAGGACCGGGGAGCTGTTTTTT
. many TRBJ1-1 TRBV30 CAWSVGLLNTEAFF TGTGCCTGGAGTGTAGGGCTACTGAACACTGAAGCTTTCTTT
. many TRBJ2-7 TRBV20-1 CSAKMLSYEQYF TGCAGTGCTAAGATGCTCTCCTACGAGCAGTACTTC
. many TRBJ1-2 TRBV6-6 CASRPDGRVYGYTF TGTGCCAGCAGGCCCGACGGACGTGTTTATGGCTACACCTTC
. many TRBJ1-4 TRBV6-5 CASSSPTRGGEKLFF TGTGCCAGCAGTTCGCCGACCCGAGGTGGGGAAAAACTGTTTTTT
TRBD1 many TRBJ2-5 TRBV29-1 CSGEGAETQYF TGCAGCGGTGAGGGGGCAGAGACCCAGTACTTC
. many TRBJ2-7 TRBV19 CASSLRQASSYEQYF TGTGCCAGTAGTCTCCGACAGGCAAGCTCCTACGAGCAGTACTTC
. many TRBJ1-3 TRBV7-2 CASSLGGNTIYF TGTGCCAGCAGCTTAGGAGGAAACACCATATATTTT
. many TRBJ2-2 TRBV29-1 CSVESTGELFF TGCAGCGTCGAATCCACCGGGGAGCTGTTTTTT
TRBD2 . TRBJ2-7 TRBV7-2 CASSLAGLAGGEQYF TGTGCCAGCAGCTTAGCCGGACTAGCGGGGGGAGAGCAGTACTTC
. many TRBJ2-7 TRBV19 CASRPPGAREQYF TGTGCCAGTAGGCCACCGGGGGCTCGGGAGCAGTACTTC
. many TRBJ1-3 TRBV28 CASTRSTGNTIYF TGTGCCAGCACGAGATCTACTGGAAACACCATATATTTT
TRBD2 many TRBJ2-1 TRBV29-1 CSVEGGLAGKGNEQFF TGCAGCGTTGAAGGAGGACTAGCGGGAAAGGGGAATGAGCAGTTCTTC
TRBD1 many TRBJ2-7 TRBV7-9 CASRTGTGSSYEQYF TGTGCCAGCAGAACCGGGACAGGGAGCTCCTACGAGCAGTACTTC
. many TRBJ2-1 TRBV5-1 CASSLGQGDEEQFF TGCGCCAGCAGCTTGGGCCAGGGCGACGAGGAGCAGTTCTTC
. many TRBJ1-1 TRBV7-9 CASSFTSNTEAFF TGTGCCAGCAGCTTTACATCGAACACTGAAGCTTTCTTT
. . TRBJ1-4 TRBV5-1 CASRAALNEKLFF TGCGCCAGCCGGGCAGCCCTTAATGAAAAACTGTTTTTT
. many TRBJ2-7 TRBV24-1 CATSDGTSTYEQYF TGTGCCACCAGTGATGGGACCTCTACCTACGAGCAGTACTTC
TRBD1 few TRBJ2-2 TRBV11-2 CASSASPGGRSTGELFF TGTGCCAGCAGCGCCTCCCCAGGGGGTAGGAGCACCGGGGAGCTGTTTTTT
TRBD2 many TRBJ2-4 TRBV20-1 CSAPIAGGRAKNIQYF TGCAGTGCTCCCATAGCGGGAGGGCGGGCCAAAAACATTCAGTACTTC
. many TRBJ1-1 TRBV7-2 CASSLGFNTEAFF TGTGCCAGCAGCTTGGGTTTTAACACTGAAGCTTTCTTT
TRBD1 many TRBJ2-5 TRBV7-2 CASSSDRGQETQYF TGTGCCAGCAGCTCGGACAGGGGACAAGAGACCCAGTACTTC
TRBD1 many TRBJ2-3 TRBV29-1 CSVEDPGQGISDTQYF TGCAGCGTTGAAGATCCGGGACAGGGGATTTCAGATACGCAGTATTTT
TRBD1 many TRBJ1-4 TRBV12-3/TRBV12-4 CASSPGQQNEKLFF TGTGCCAGCAGTCCGGGACAGCAAAATGAAAAACTGTTTTTT
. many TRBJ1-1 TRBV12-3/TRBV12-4 CASSFGGANTEAFF TGTGCCAGCAGTTTTGGGGGGGCGAACACTGAAGCTTTCTTT
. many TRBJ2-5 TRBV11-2 CASSRGTQETQYF TGTGCCAGCAGCCGAGGGACCCAAGAGACCCAGTACTTC
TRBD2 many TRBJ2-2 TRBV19 CASNQPGLAGGGGELFF TGTGCCAGTAATCAGCCGGGACTAGCGGGAGGTGGCGGGGAGCTGTTTTTT
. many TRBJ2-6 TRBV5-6 CASIALSGANVLTF TGTGCCAGCATCGCCTTATCTGGGGCCAACGTCCTGACTTTC
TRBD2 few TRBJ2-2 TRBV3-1 CASSQGMAGVGELFF TGTGCCAGCAGCCAAGGAATGGCGGGGGTCGGGGAGCTGTTTTTT
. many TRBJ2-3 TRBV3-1 CASSQVPDTQYF TGTGCCAGCAGCCAAGTCCCAGATACGCAGTATTTT
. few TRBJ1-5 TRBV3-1 CASSQDDSSNQPQHF TGTGCCAGCAGCCAAGATGACAGTAGCAATCAGCCCCAGCATTTT
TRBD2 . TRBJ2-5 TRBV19 CASSSGIAGEKTQYF TGTGCCAGTAGCTCAGGTATAGCGGGAGAGAAGACCCAGTACTTC